Each of the 9 T cell receptor beta chains below was sequenced from the same sample in a study of T cell responses to AZD1222 COVID-19 vaccine. The protocol was immunoSEQ multiplex PCR, while the TCRdb copy is restricted to in-frame clones and leaves out a portion. The table has about 130,000 clones, approximately 90% seen once. The sequences come from peripheral blood, collected on day 0 of AZD1222 vaccination. Every receptor here comes from an adult in good health.

V usage is TRBV5-4 and J usage is TRBJ2-3; 9 positions agree with TRBD2. V shed 4 bases and J 4 bases; nucleotides not matched to a gene: 10. Per the germline V gene, CDR1 is SGHNT and CDR2 is YYREEE (reference sequence). The CDR3 extends over 16 amino acids. This CDR3 is CASSGVRGGLADTQYF. DNA for the CDR3: TGTGCCAGCAGCGGGGTGCGGGGGGGCTTAGCAGATACGCAGTATTTT.

The V and J genes are TRBV6-5 and TRBJ1-2; tentative D call: TRBD1 (5 bases). Germline V gene sequence: CDR1 MNHEY, CDR2 SVGAGI. V gave up 0 bases and J gave up 4 bases, with 15 bases separating them. This CDR3 has 16 amino acids. The DNA of the CDR3 is TGTGCCAGCAGTTACTCGAAAGGGACCGCAAGCTATGGCTACACCTTC. Translated, it gives CASSYSKGTASYGYTF.

V is TRBV2 and J is TRBJ2-4, with D perhaps being TRBD1 or TRBD2 (5 bases each). V was pared by 7 bases and J by 8 bases, with 9 bases between. This CDR3 region has 11 residues. Germline CDR1 is SNHLY and CDR2 is FYNNEI. The CDR3: CASTGPHIQYF. CDR3 coding DNA: TGTGCCAGCACGGGACCTCACATTCAGTACTTC.

The chain recombines TRBV25-1 with TRBJ1-1; no definite D call. The V gene's germline CDR1 is MGHDK and CDR2 SYGVNS. Between the trimmed V and J ends, which lost 1 base and 5 bases, there was a span of 14 bases. The length of the CDR3 is 15 residues. The CDR3 bases are TGTGCCAGCAGTGAATTCATGGGAGTGGGGACTGAAGCTTTCTTT. This codes for CASSEFMGVGTEAFF.

This chain links TRBV6-5 with TRBJ2-7; possibly TRBD1 or TRBD2 for D (5 bases each). From germline, CDR1 is MNHEY and CDR2 SVGAGI. The V gene lost 2 bases and the J gene lost 1 base, with 12 bases spanning the gap. The CDR3 is 15 residues long. The CDR3 bases are TGTGCCAGCAGTTACGTCGGGACGTTATCCTACGAGCAGTACTTC. It translates to CASSYVGTLSYEQYF.

This clone was picked up a small number of times. This chain connects TRBV1 to TRBJ2-3; the DNA was not used to check the table's D call, TRBD1. TRBV1 is marked as a pseudogene. This CDR3 has 18 residues. The CDR3 here is CTSSQEGASSLYTDTQYF. The CDR3 DNA follows: TGCACCAGCAGCCAAGAGGGGGCCAGCAGTCTCTACACAGATACGCAGTATTTT.

This chain connects TRBV12-5 to TRBJ2-1; 7 bases are a match to TRBD2. Germline CDR1 reads LGHNT; CDR2 reads FRNRAP. CDR3 length: 19 residues. V was clipped by 0 bases and J by 4 bases; unmatched bases: 15. The DNA for the CDR3 is TGTGCTAGTGGTTTGGTATTCTGGGGGGGGATAGCCACGTACAATGAGCAGTTCTTC. This encodes CASGLVFWGGIATYNEQFF.

The chain has TRBV28 and TRBJ2-7, with D possibly matching TRBD2 (6 bases). V shed 4 bases and J shed 4 bases, with 17 bases lying between them. The CDR3 contains 15 residues. Germline loops: CDR1 MDHEN, CDR2 SYDVKM. CDR3 in amino acids: CASSSHGTQTYEQYF. In DNA, the CDR3 is TGTGCCAGCAGTTCCCACGGGACTCAGACGTACGAGCAGTACTTC.

The chain links TRBV20-1 to TRBJ1-3, with D tentatively TRBD1 (6 bases). V was clipped by 4 bases and J by 9 bases, with 10 bases between them. The length of the CDR3 is 11 residues. Germline CDR1 is DFQATT and CDR2 is SNEGSKA (reference sequence). The CDR3: CSAIQGITIYF. The CDR3 DNA is TGCAGTGCTATACAGGGTATCACCATATATTTT.